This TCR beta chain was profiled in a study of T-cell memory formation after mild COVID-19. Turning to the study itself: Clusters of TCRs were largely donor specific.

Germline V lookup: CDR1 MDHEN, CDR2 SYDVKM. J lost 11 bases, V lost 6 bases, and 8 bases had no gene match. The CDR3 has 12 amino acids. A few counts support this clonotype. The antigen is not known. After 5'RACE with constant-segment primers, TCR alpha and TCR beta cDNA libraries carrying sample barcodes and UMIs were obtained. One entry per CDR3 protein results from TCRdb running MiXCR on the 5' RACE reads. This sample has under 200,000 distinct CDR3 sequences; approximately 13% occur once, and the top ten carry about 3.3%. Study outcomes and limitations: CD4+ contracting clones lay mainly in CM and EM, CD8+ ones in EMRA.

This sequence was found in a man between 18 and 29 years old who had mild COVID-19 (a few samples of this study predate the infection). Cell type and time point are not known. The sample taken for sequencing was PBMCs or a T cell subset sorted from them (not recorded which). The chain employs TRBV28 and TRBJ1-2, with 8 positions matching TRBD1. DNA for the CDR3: TGTGCCAGCAGAGGGGGACAGGCCTCGTACACCTTC. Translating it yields CASRGGQASYTF.